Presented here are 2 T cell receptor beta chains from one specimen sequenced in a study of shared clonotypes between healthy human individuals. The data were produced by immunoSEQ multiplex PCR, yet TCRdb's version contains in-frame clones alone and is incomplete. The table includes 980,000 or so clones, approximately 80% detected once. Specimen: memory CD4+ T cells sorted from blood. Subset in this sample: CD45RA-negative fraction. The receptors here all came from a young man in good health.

CDR3 sequence (DNA): TGTGCCAGCAGTTACCACCGACAGGGGGCTCAATCTGGCTACACCTTC. Translated: CASSYHRQGAQSGYTF. The rearrangement joins TRBV6-5 to TRBJ1-2, with 10 nucleotides matching TRBD1. The germline V gene has CDR1 MNHEY and CDR2 SVGAGI. This CDR3 is 16 amino acids long. Trimming at V came to 2 bases and at J to 7 bases, leaving 10 bases not matched to a gene.

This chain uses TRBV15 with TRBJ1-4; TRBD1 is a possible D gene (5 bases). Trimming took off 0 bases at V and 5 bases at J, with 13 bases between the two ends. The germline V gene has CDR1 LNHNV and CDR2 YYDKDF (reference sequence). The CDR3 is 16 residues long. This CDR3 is CATSRDWGSGNEKLFF. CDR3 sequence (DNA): TGTGCCACCAGCAGAGATTGGGGCTCGGGAAATGAAAAACTGTTTTTT. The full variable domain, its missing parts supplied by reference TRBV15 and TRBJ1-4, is DAMVIQNPRYQVTQFGKPVTLSCSQTLNHNVMYWYQQKSSQAPKLLFHYYDKDFNNEADTPDNFQSRRPNTSFCFLDIRSPGLGDTAMYLCATSRDWGSGNEKLFFGSGTQLSVL.